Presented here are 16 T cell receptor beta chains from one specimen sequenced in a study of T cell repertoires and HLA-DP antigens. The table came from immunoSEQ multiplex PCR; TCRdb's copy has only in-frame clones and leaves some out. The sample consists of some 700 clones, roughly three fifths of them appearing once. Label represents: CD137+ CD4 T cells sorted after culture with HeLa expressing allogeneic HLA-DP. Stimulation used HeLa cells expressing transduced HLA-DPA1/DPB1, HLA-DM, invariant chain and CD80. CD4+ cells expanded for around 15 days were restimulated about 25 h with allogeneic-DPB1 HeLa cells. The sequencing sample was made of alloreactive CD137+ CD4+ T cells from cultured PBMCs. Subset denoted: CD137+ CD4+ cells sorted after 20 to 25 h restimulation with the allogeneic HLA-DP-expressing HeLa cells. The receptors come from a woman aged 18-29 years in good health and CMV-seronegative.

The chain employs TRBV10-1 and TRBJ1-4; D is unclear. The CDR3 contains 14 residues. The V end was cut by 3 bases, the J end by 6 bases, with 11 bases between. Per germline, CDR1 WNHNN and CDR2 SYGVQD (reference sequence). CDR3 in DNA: TGCGCCAGCAGTGAAGCATCCCGGGATGAAAAACTGTTTTTT. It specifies CASSEASRDEKLFF.

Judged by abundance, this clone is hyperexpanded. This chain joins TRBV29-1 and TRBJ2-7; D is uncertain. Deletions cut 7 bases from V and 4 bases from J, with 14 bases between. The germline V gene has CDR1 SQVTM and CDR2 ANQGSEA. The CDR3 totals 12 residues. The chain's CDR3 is CSAKQAEYEQYF. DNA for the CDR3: TGCAGCGCTAAGCAGGCTGAATACGAGCAGTACTTC.

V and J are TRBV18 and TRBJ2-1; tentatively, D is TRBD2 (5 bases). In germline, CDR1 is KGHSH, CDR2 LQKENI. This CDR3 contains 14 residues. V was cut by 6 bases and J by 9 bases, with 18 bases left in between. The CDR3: CASSPLMGVGEQFF. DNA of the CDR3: TGTGCCAGCTCCCCTCTAATGGGAGTAGGTGAGCAGTTCTTC.

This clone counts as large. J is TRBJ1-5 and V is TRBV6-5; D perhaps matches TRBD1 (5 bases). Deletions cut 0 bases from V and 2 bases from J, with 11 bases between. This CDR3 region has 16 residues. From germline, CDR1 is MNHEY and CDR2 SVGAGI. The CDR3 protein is CASSYSWTGGNQPQHF. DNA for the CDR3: TGTGCCAGCAGTTACTCTTGGACGGGGGGCAATCAGCCCCAGCATTTT.

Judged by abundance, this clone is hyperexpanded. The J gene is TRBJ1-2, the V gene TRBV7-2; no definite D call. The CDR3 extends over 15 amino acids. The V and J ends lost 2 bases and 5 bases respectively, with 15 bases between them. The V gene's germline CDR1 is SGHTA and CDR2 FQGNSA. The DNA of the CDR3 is TGTGCCAGCAGCTTACGTTTGGCAGCCTTATATGGCTACACCTTC. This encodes CASSLRLAALYGYTF.

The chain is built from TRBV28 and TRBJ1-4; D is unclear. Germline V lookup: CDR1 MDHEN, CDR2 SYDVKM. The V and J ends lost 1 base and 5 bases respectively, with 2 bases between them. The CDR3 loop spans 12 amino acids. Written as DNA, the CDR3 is TGTGCCAGCAGTTTATCAAATGAAAAACTGTTTTTT. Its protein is CASSLSNEKLFF.

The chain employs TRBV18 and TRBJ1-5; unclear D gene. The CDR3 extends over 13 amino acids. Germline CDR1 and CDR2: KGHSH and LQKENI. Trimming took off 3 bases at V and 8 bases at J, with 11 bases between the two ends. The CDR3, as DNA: TGTGCCAGCTCACCCATAGCAATGGAGCCCCAGCATTTT. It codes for CASSPIAMEPQHF.

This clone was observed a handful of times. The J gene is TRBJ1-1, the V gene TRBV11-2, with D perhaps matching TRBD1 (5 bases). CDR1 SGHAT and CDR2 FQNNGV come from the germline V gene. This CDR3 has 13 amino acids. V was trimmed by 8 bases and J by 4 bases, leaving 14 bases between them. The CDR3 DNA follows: TGTGCCAGCCCCGTGAGGGGCTCCACTGAAGCTTTCTTT. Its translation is CASPVRGSTEAFF.

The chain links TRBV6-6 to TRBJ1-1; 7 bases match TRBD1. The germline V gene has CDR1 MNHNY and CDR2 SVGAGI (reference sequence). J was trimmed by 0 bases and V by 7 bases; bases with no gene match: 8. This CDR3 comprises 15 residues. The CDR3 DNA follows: TGTGCCAGCACCCCGCAGGACAGGATGAACACTGAAGCTTTCTTT. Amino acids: CASTPQDRMNTEAFF.

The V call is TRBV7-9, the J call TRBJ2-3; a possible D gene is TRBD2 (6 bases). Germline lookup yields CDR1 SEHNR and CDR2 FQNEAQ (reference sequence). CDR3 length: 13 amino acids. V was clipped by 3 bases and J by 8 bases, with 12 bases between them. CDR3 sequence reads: CASSLGGSSTQYF. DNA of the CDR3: TGTGCCAGCAGCTTGGGGGGTTCCAGTACGCAGTATTTT.

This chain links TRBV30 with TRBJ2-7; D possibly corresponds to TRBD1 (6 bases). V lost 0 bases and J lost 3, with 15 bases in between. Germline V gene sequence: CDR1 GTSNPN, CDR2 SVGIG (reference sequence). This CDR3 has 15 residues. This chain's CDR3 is CAWSVNRVVSYEQYF. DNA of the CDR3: TGTGCCTGGAGTGTAAACAGGGTGGTTAGCTACGAGCAGTACTTC.

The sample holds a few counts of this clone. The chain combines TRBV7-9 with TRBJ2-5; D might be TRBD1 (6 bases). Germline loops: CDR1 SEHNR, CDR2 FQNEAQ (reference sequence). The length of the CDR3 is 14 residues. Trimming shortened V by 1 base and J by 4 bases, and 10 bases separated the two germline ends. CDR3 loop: CASSLGLTGETQYF. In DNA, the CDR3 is TGTGCCAGCAGCTTAGGGTTGACAGGAGAGACCCAGTACTTC.

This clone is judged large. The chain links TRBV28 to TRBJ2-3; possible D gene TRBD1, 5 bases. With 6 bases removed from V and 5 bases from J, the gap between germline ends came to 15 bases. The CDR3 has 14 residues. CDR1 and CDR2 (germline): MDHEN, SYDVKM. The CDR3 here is CASRGRVERDTQYF. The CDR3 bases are TGTGCCAGCAGAGGCAGGGTGGAGAGAGATACGCAGTATTTT.

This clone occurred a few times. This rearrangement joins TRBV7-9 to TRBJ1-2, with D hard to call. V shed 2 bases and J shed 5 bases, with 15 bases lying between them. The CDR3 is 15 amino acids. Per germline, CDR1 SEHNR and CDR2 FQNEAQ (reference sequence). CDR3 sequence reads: CASSLRLAALYGYTF. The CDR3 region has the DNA TGTGCCAGCAGCTTACGTTTGGCAGCCTTATATGGCTACACCTTC.

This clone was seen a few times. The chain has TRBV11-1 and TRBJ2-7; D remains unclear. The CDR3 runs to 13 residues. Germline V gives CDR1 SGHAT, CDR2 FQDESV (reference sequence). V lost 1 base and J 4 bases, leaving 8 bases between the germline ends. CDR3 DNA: TGTGCCAGCAGCTTAGATCCCAGATACGAGCAGTACTTC. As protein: CASSLDPRYEQYF.

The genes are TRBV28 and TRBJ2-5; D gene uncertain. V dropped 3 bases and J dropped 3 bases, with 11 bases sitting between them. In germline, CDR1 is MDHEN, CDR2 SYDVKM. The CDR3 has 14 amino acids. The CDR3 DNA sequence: TGTGCCAGCAGTTTTAGGAACAGCGAAGAGACCCAGTACTTC. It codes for CASSFRNSEETQYF.